The 18 T cell receptor beta chains given below trace back to one sample, sequenced in a study of shared clonotypes between healthy human individuals. TCRdb's copy holds only in-frame clones and misses some; the assay was immunoSEQ multiplex PCR. The sample has some 490,000 clones; 81% are singletons. Source material: PBMCs. These receptors were collected from a woman aged 40 to 55 in good health. Some clones in this sample may be carry-over from other donors' samples.

Comment on this clone: A read error is likely here: a far larger clone is one base away. The conserved closing phenylalanine or tryptophan is absent in this CDR3, likely reflecting a read error. The rearrangement links TRBV5-6 to TRBJ1-1, with a possible D match to TRBD1 (5 bases). The CDR3 is made up of 14 amino acids. The V and J ends lost 4 bases and 5 bases respectively, with 15 bases between them. Germline V gene lookup returns CDR1 SGHDT and CDR2 YYEEEE. CDR3 sequence (DNA): TGTGCCAGCAGCCCTCGAGGGGCTTGGACTGAAGCTTTCTCT. This gives the protein CASSPRGAWTEAFS.

The rearrangement links TRBV6-1 to TRBJ2-7; D unclear. V was pared by 2 bases and J by 2 bases, with 1 base between. Germline assignment: CDR1 MNHNS and CDR2 SASEGT. The CDR3 has 11 residues. CDR3 sequence (DNA): TGTGCCAGCAGTGAACCCTACGAGCAGTACTTC. Encoded protein: CASSEPYEQYF.

A word on this clone: One end of the junction is discordant with germline, which a read error may explain. V is TRBV7-7 and J is TRBJ2-5; 8 nucleotides match TRBD2. The J call may be incorrect, as the DNA end agrees better with TRBJ2-7. Germline lookup yields CDR1 SSHAT and CDR2 FNYEAQ (reference sequence). The CDR3 has 15 amino acids. Here the CDR3 DNA reads TGTGCTAGCAGCCTAGCTGCGGGAGGCTACTACGAGCAGTACTTC. Its translation: CASSLAAGGYYEQYF.

The chain is built from TRBV9 and TRBJ1-4; TRBD1 aligns across 7 bases. The CDR3 contains 15 residues. V gave up 1 base and J gave up 8 bases; unmatched junction bases: 8. CDR1 and CDR2 from the germline V gene are SGDLS and YYNGEE. Here the CDR3 DNA reads TGTGCCAGCAGCGTAAACCCGACAGGGAGGGAAAAACTGTTTTTT. Encoded protein: CASSVNPTGREKLFF.

A remark on this clone: A far larger clone lies a single base away; this is likely a read error. This same CDR3 is encoded by further DNA sequences in the sample. The chain links TRBV5-4 to TRBJ2-1; TRBD2 agrees at 10 bases. Germline V gives CDR1 SGHNT, CDR2 YYREEE (reference sequence). This CDR3 comprises 15 residues. CDR3 sequence: CASRKGTSAYNEQFF. The CDR3 coding sequence is TGCGCCAGCAGAAAAGGGACTAGCGCGTACAATGAGCAGTTCTTC.

Only one count was recorded for this clone. Compared with germline, one end of the junction differs, possibly owing to a read error. This sequence joins TRBV13 and TRBJ1-1; 10 positions agree with TRBD1. The CDR3 runs 13 residues. Germline CDR1 is PRHDT and CDR2 is FYEKMQ (reference sequence). CDR3 amino acids: CASSDRGRTGAFF. CDR3 DNA: TGTGCCAGCAGCGACAGGGGGCGGACTGGAGCTTTCTTT.

This sequence joins TRBV5-4 and TRBJ2-2; 15 bases agree with TRBD2. Germline assignment: CDR1 SGHNT and CDR2 YYREEE (reference sequence). CDR3 size: 17 residues. After removal of 4 bases from V and 8 bases from J, the junction contained 9 bases not matched to a gene. The CDR3 region is CASSPGLAGGRRGELFF. The CDR3 DNA reads TGTGCCAGCAGCCCCGGACTAGCGGGAGGGAGGAGGGGGGAGCTGTTTTTT.

The chain employs TRBV7-3 and TRBJ2-1; 7 nucleotides match TRBD1. Germline assignment: CDR1 SGHTA and CDR2 FQGTGA. CDR3 length: 16 residues. V shed 2 bases and J 5 bases; nucleotides not matched to a gene: 9. The CDR3 is CASSLSWTGENNEQFF. The CDR3 nucleotides are TGTGCCAGCAGCTTATCGTGGACAGGAGAAAACAATGAGCAGTTCTTC.

V and J are TRBV7-3 and TRBJ1-1; no clear D gene. The CDR3 length is 15 residues. Germline CDR1 reads SGHTA; CDR2 reads FQGTGA. V dropped 0 bases and J dropped 4 bases, with 12 bases sitting between them. DNA of the CDR3: TGTGCCAGCAGCTTAACGGGAGGGTATGGCACTGAAGCTTTCTTT. Its translation is CASSLTGGYGTEAFF. Variable domain in full (rest from reference TRBV7-3 and TRBJ1-1): GAGVSQTPSNKVTEKGKYVELRCDPISGHTALYWYRQSLGQGPEFLIYFQGTGAADDSGLPNDRFFAVRPEGSVSTLKIQRTERGDSAVYLCASSLTGGYGTEAFFGQGTRLTVV.

This clone is a singleton in its sample. This rearrangement joins TRBV5-4 to TRBJ1-2; D is unclear. Between the trimmed V and J ends, which lost 4 bases and 6 bases, there was a span of 10 bases. The CDR3 sequence is 12 residues long. Germline values: CDR1 SGHNT, CDR2 YYREEE (reference sequence). In nucleotides, the CDR3 is TGTGCCAGCAGCCAAAAAGGGCATGGCTACACCTTC. Protein: CASSQKGHGYTF.

Note on this clone: It is likely a read error: a sequence one base away is far more abundant. This specimen includes other DNA sequences encoding the same CDR3. The chain employs TRBV5-4 and TRBJ2-5; possible D gene TRBD2, 6 bases. The CDR3 runs to 15 residues. CDR1 is SGHNT, CDR2 YYREEE, per germline (reference sequence). CDR3 DNA sequence: TGTGCCAGTAGCTTGGAAGGAGGGCAGGCGGAGACCCAGTACTTC. Residues: CASSLEGGQAETQYF.

About this clone itself: A far larger clone is off by one base, so a read error is likely. This chain connects TRBV29-1 to TRBJ1-1; D gene uncertain. Trimming stripped 7 bases from V and 7 bases from J, with 16 bases between. Germline V gene sequence: CDR1 SQVTM, CDR2 ANQGSEA. The CDR3 totals 12 residues. In DNA form, the CDR3 reads TGCAGCGGGGCGAGAAGGGCCAATGAAGCTTTCTTT. Translation: CSGARRANEAFF.

The rearrangement links TRBV5-1 to TRBJ2-2, with D perhaps being TRBD1 or TRBD2 (5 bases each). Germline V gives CDR1 SGHRS, CDR2 YFSETQ. V was clipped by 4 bases and J by 3 bases, with 16 bases between them. The CDR3 covers 16 residues. DNA for the CDR3: TGCGCCAGCAGCCCCAATACGGGACGGTACACCGGGGAGCTGTTTTTT. Its translation is CASSPNTGRYTGELFF.

The rearrangement joins TRBV7-3 to TRBJ2-6; 9 positions match TRBD1. Looked up from germline, CDR1 is SGHTA and CDR2 is FQGTGA. Losses at the gene ends were 4 bases for V and 3 bases for J; bases not matched to a gene: 4. The CDR3 sequence is 16 residues long. CDR3 region: CASSSQGAGGANVLTF. CDR3 nucleotide sequence: TGTGCCAGCAGCTCACAGGGGGCAGGTGGGGCCAACGTCCTGACTTTC.

The rearrangement links TRBV7-9 to TRBJ1-1, with D possibly matching TRBD1 (6 bases). The V and J ends lost 0 bases and 10 bases respectively, with 15 bases between them. CDR1 is SEHNR, CDR2 FQNEAQ, per germline (reference sequence). The CDR3 has 14 residues. CDR3 sequence (DNA): TGTGCCAGCAGCTTAGCGGGGGACACCAAAGGAGCTTTCTTT. This encodes CASSLAGDTKGAFF.

The chain combines TRBV11-1 with TRBJ1-1, with TRBD1 matching over 9 bases. J lost 5 bases, V lost 4 bases, and 5 bases had no gene match. CDR3 size: 14 residues. CDR1 and CDR2 from the germline V gene are SGHAT and FQDESV (reference sequence). CDR3 amino acids: CASSSTGGQTEAFF. CDR3 DNA sequence: TGTGCCAGCAGCTCAACAGGGGGCCAAACTGAAGCTTTCTTT. The full variable domain, rest sourced from reference TRBV11-1 and TRBJ1-1, is EAEVAQSPRYKITEKSQAVAFWCDPISGHATLYWYRQILGQGPELLVQFQDESVVDDSQLPKDRFSAERLKGVDSTLKIQPAELGDSAMYLCASSSTGGQTEAFFGQGTRLTVV.

V and J are TRBV30 and TRBJ1-3; 9 nucleotides agree with TRBD1. J was trimmed by 9 bases and V by 5 bases; bases with no gene match: 5. In germline, CDR1 is GTSNPN, CDR2 SVGIG (reference sequence). The CDR3 runs 12 residues. CDR3 DNA sequence: TGTGCCTGGCGAAGGACAGGGGCCACCATATATTTT. Translating it yields CAWRRTGATIYF.

The rearrangement uses TRBV2 and TRBJ2-3, with D tentatively TRBD1 (5 bases). Trimming cost V 8 bases and J 14 bases, with 17 bases left between them. CDR3 length: 11 residues. The germline gives CDR1 SNHLY, CDR2 FYNNEI. CDR3 in amino acids: CASSMTFQGYF. The CDR3 nucleotides read TGTGCCAGCTCCATGACATTTCAGGGGTATTTT.